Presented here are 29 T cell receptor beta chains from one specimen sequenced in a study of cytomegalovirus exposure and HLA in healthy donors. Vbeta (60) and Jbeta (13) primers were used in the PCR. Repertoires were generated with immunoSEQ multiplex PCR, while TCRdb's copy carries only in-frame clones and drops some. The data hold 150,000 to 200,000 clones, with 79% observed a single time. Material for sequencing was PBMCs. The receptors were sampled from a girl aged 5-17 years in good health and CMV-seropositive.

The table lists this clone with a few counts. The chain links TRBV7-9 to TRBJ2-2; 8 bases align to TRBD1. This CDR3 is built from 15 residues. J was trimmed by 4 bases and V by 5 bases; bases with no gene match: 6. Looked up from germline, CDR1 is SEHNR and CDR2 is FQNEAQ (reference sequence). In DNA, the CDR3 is TGTGCCAGCAGCCCTCGGACAGGGAGCACCGGGGAGCTGTTTTTT. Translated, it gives CASSPRTGSTGELFF. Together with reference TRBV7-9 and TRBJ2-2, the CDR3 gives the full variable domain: DTGVSQNPRHKITKRGQNVTFRCDPISEHNRLYWYRQTLGQGPEFLTYFQNEAQLEKSRLLSDRFSAERPKGSFSTLEIQRTEQGDSAMYLCASSPRTGSTGELFFGEGSRLTVL.

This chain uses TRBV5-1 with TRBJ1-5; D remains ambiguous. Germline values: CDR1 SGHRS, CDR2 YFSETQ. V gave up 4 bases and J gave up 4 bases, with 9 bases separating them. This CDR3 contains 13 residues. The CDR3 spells CASSEVPNQPQHF. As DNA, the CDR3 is TGCGCCAGCAGCGAGGTACCTAATCAGCCCCAGCATTTT. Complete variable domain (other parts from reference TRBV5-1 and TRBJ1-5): KAGVTQTPRYLIKTRGQQVTLSCSPISGHRSVSWYQQTPGQGLQFLFEYFSETQRNKGNFPGRFSGRQFSNSRSEMNVSTLELGDSALYLCASSEVPNQPQHFGDGTRLSIL.

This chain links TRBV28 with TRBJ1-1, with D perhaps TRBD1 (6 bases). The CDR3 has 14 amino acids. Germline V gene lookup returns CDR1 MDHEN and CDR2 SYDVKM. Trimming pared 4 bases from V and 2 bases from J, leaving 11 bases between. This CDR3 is CASSSTQGNTEAFF. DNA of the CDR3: TGTGCCAGCAGTTCGACACAGGGCAACACTGAAGCTTTCTTT.

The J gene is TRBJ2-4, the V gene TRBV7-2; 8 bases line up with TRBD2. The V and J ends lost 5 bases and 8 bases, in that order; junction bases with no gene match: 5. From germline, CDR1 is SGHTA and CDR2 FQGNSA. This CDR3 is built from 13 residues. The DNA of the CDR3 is TGTGCCAGCAGCGCGGGGGGCGGGTACATTCAGTACTTC. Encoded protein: CASSAGGGYIQYF.

CDR3 loop: CASSPTSGASYEQYF. CDR3 coding DNA: TGCGCCAGCAGCCCCACTAGCGGGGCCTCCTACGAGCAGTACTTC. The chain is built from TRBV10-1 and TRBJ2-7, with TRBD2 matching 10 bases. CDR3 length equals 15 residues. J was trimmed by 0 bases and V by 6 bases; bases with no gene match: 5. Germline V gives CDR1 WNHNN, CDR2 SYGVQD (reference sequence).

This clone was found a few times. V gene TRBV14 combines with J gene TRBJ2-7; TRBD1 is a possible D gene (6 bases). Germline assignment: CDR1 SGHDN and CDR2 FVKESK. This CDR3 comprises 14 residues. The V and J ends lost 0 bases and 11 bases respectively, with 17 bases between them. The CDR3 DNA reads TGTGCCAGCAGCCAAGATTCGTTCCCGGGACATAAGTACTTC. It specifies CASSQDSFPGHKYF.

The chain's CDR3 is CAGQGGANTEAFF. CDR3 nucleotide sequence: TGTGCTGGACAGGGGGGGGCAAACACTGAAGCTTTCTTT. The J gene is TRBJ1-1, the V gene TRBV6-1; 10 bases map to TRBD1. Germline loops: CDR1 MNHNS, CDR2 SASEGT. This CDR3 is built from 13 residues.

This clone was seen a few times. CDR3 bases: TGTGCCAGCAGCGACAGGGTAGGGACTGAAGCTTTCTTT. It yields the protein CASSDRVGTEAFF. The chain carries TRBV9 and TRBJ1-1; possible D gene TRBD1, 6 bases. Germline values: CDR1 SGDLS, CDR2 YYNGEE. This CDR3 region has 13 residues. Trimming took 3 bases from V and 5 from J, leaving 11 bases between them.

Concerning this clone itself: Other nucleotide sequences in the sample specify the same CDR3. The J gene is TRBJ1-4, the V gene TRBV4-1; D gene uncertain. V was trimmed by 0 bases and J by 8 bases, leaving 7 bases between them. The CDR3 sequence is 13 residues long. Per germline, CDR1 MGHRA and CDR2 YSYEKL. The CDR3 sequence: CASSQDRGEKLFF. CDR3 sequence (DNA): TGCGCCAGCAGCCAAGATCGGGGAGAAAAACTGTTTTTT.

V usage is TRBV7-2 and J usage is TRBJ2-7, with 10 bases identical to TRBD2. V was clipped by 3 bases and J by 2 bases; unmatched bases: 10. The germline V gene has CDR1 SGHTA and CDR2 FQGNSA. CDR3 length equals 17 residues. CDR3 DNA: TGTGCCAGCAGCTTTTCGGCTAGCGGGGGTTCGCCCTACGAGCAGTACTTC. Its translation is CASSFSASGGSPYEQYF.

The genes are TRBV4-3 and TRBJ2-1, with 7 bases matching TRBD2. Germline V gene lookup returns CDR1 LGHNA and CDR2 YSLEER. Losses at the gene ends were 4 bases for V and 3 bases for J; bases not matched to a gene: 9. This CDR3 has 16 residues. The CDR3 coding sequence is TGCGCCAGCAGCCGGGCCAGCGGGGAAGTCTACAATGAGCAGTTCTTC. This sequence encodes CASSRASGEVYNEQFF.

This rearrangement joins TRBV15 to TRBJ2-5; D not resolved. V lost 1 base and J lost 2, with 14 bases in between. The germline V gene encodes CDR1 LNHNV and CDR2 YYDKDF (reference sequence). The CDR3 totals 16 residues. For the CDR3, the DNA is TGTGCCACCAGCAGAGTCGCAGGTCCCTTACAAGAGACCCAGTACTTC. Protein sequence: CATSRVAGPLQETQYF.

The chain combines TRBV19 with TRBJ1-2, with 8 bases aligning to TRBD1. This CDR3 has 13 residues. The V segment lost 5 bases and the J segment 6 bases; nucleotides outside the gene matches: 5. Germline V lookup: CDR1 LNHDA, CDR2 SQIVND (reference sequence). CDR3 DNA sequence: TGTGCCAGTAGTTTTGGACAGGGTAATGGCTACACCTTC. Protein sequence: CASSFGQGNGYTF.

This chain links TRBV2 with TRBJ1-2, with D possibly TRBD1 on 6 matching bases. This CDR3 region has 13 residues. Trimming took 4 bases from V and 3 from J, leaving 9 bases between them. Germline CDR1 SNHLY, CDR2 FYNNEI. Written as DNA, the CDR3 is TGTGCCAGCAGTGCGGACAGAGACTATGGCTACACCTTC. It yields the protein CASSADRDYGYTF.

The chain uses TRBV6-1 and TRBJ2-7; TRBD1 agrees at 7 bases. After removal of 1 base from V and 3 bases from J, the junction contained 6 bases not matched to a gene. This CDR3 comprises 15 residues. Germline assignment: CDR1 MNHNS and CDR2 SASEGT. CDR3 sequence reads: CASSEEAAGGYEQYF. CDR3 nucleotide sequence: TGTGCCAGCAGTGAAGAAGCAGCAGGGGGCTACGAGCAGTACTTC.

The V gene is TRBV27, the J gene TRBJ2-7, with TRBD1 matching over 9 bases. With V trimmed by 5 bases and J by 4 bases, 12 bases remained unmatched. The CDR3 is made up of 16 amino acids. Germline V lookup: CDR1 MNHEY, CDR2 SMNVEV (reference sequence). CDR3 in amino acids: CASSVTSGTGRYEQYF. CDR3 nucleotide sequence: TGTGCCAGCAGTGTAACCTCCGGGACAGGGAGATACGAGCAGTACTTC.

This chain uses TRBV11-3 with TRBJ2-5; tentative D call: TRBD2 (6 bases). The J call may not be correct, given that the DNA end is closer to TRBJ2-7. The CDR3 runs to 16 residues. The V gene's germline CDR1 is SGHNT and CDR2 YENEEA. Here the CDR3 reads CASSSPHTGVSYEQYF. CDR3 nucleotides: TGTGCCAGCAGCTCTCCTCACACGGGGGTGTCCTACGAGCAGTACTTC.

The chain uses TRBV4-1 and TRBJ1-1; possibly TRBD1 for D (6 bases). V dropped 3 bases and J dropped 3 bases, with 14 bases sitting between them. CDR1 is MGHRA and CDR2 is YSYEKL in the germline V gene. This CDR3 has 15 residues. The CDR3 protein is CASSQTTGSDTEAFF. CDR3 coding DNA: TGCGCCAGCAGCCAGACTACAGGGTCCGACACTGAAGCTTTCTTT.

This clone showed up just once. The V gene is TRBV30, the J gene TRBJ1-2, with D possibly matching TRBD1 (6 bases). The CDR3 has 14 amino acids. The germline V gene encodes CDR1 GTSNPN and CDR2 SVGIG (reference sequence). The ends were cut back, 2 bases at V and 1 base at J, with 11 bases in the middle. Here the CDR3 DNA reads TGTGCCTGGAGTAGGGGGAGGGATAACTATGGCTACACCTTC. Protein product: CAWSRGRDNYGYTF.

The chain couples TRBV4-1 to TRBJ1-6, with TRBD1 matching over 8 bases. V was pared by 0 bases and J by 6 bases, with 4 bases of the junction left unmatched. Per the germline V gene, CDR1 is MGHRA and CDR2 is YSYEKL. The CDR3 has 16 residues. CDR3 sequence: CASSQEPDRANSPLHF. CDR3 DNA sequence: TGCGCCAGCAGCCAAGAGCCGGACAGGGCTAATTCACCCCTCCACTTT.

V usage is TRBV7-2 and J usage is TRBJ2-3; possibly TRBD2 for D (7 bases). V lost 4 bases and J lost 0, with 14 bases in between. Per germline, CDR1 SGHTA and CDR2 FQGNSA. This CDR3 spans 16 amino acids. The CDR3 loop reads CASSSRGAPSTDTQYF. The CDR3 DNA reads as TGTGCCAGCAGCTCCCGGGGGGCTCCTAGCACAGATACGCAGTATTTT.

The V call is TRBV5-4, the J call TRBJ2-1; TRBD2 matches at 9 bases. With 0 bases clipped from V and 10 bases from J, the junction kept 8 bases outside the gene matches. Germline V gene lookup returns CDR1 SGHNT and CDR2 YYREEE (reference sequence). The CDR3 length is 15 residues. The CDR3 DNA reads TGTGCCAGCAGCTTGGCCGGCGGGGGGGCGGAGGAGCAGTTCTTC. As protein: CASSLAGGGAEEQFF.

The CDR3 nucleotides are TGTGCCAGCAGCTCACCGGGGGGACAGGTTCCCACCGGGGAGCTGTTTTTT. Translating gives CASSSPGGQVPTGELFF. The V call is TRBV7-9, the J call TRBJ2-2; weak D call: TRBD1 (8 bases). Germline V gene lookup returns CDR1 SEHNR and CDR2 FQNEAQ (reference sequence). V was trimmed by 4 bases and J by 4 bases, leaving 19 bases between them. This CDR3 has 17 amino acids.

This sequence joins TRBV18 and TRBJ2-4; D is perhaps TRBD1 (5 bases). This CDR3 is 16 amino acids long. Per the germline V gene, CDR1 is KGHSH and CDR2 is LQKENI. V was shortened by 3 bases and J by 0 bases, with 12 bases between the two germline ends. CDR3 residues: CASSPPTEIAKNIQYF. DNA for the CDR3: TGTGCCAGCTCACCGCCGACAGAGATAGCCAAAAACATTCAGTACTTC. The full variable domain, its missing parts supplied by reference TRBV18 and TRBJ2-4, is NAGVMQNPRHLVRRRGQEARLRCSPMKGHSHVYWYRQLPEEGLKFMVYLQKENIIDESGMPKERFSAEFPKEGPSILRIQQVVRGDSAAYFCASSPPTEIAKNIQYFGAGTRLSVL.

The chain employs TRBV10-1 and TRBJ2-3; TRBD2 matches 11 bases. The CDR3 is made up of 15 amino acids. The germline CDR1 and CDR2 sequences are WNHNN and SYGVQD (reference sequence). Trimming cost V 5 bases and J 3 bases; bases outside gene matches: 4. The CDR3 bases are TGCGCCAGCAGTTCTCGACTAGCGGGGACAGATACGCAGTATTTT. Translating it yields CASSSRLAGTDTQYF.

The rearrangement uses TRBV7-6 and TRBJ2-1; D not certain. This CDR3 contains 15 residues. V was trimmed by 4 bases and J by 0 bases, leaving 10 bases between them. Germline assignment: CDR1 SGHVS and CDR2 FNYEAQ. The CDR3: CASSSPFGSYNEQFF. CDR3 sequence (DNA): TGTGCCAGCAGCTCACCATTCGGCTCCTACAATGAGCAGTTCTTC.

The CDR3: CASSLGAGTVLNYGYTF. The DNA of the CDR3 is TGTGCCAGCAGTTTAGGAGCCGGGACAGTACTCAACTATGGCTACACCTTC. This chain connects TRBV27 to TRBJ1-2, with 7 bases lining up with TRBD1. CDR3 length: 17 residues. From germline, CDR1 is MNHEY and CDR2 SMNVEV (reference sequence). Trimming removed 2 bases from V and 2 bases from J; junction bases left unmatched: 11.

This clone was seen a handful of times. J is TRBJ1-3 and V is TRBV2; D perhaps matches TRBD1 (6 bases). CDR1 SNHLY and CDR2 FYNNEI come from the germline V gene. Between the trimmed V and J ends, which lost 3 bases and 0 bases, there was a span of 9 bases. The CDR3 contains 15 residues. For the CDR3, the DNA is TGTGCCAGCAGTGATTCGGACAGCTCTGGAAACACCATATATTTT. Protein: CASSDSDSSGNTIYF. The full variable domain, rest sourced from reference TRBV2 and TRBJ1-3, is EPEVTQTPSHQVTQMGQEVILRCVPISNHLYFYWYRQILGQKVEFLVSFYNNEISEKSEIFDDQFSVERPDGSNFTLKIRSTKLEDSAMYFCASSDSDSSGNTIYFGEGSWLTVV.

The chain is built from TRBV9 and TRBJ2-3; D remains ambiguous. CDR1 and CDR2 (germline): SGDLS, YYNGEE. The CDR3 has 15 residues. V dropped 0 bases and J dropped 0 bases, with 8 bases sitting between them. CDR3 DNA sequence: TGTGCCAGCAGCGTAGTAGCAGCTAGCACAGATACGCAGTATTTT. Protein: CASSVVAASTDTQYF.